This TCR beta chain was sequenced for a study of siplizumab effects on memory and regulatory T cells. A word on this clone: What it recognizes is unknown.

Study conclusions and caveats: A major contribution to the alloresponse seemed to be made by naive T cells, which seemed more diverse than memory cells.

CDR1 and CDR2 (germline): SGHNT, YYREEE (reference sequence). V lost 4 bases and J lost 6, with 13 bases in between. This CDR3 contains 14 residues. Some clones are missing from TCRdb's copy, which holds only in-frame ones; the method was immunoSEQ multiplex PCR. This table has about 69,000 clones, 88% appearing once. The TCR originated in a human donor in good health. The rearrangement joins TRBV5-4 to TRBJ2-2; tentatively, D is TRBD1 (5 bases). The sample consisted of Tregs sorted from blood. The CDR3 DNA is TGTGCCAGCAGCCCGACAGTTGAGGCCGGGGAGCTGTTTTTT. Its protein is CASSPTVEAGELFF.